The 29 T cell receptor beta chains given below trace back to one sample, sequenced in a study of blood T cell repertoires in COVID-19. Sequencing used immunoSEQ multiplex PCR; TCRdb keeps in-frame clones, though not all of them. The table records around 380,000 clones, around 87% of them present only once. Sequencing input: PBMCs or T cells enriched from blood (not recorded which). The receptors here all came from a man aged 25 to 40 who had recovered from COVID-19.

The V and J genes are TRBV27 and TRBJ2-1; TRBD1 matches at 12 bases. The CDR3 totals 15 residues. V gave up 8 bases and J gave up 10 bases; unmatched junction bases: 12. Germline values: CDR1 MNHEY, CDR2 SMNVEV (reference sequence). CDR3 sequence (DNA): TGTGCCAGCCTAAGGGGGGGACAGGGGGCGATAGAGCAGTTCTTC. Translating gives CASLRGGQGAIEQFF.

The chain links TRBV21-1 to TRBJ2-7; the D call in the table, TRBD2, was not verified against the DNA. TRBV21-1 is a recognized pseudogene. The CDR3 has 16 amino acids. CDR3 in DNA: TGTGCCAGCAGCAAAAAAATCAGCGGGGGACAGTTGAAGCAGTACTTC. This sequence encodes CASSKKISGGQLKQYF.

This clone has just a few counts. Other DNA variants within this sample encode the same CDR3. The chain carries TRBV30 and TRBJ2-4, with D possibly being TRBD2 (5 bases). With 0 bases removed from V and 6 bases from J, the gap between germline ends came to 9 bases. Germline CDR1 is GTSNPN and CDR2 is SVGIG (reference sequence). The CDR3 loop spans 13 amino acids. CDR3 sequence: CAWSVRGGNIQYF. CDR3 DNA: TGTGCCTGGAGTGTACGTGGAGGAAACATTCAGTACTTC. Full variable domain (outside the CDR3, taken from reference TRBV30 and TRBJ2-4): SQTIHQWPATLVQPVGSPLSLECTVEGTSNPNLYWYRQAAGRGLQLLFYSVGIGQISSEVPQNLSASRPQDRQFILSSKKLLLSDSGFYLCAWSVRGGNIQYFGAGTRLSVL.

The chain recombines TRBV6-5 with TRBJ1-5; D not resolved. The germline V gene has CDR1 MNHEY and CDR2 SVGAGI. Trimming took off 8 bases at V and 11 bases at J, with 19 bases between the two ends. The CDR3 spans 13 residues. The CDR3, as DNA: TGTGCCAGCGGCGGGCAAAAGGTTGAGTCCCAGCATTTT. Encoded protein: CASGGQKVESQHF.

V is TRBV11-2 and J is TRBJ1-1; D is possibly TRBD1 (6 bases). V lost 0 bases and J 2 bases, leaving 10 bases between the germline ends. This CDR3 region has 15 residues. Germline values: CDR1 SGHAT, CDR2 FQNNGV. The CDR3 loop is CASSLEVRGNTEAFF. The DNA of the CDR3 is TGTGCCAGCAGCTTAGAGGTCAGGGGAAACACTGAAGCTTTCTTT.

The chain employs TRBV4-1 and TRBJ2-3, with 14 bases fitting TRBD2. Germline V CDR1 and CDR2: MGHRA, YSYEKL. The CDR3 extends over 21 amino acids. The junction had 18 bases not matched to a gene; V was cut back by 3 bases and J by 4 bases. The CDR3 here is CASSHLLSETSGGAVSDTQYF. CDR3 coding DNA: TGCGCCAGCAGCCACCTCCTTTCAGAGACTAGCGGGGGGGCAGTATCAGATACGCAGTATTTT.

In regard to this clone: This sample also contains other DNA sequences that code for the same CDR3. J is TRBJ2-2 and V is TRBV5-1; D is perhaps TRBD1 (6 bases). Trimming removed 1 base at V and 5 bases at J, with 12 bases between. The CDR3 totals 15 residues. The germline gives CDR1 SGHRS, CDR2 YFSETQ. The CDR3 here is CASSLRQDNTGELFF. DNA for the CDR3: TGCGCCAGCAGCTTGCGACAGGATAATACCGGGGAGCTGTTTTTT.

CDR3 in amino acids: CASSQTGVNQPQHF. The CDR3 nucleotides read TGTGCCAGCAGCCAGACAGGAGTAAATCAGCCCCAGCATTTT. The chain joins TRBV14 to TRBJ1-5, with a possible D match to TRBD1 (6 bases). The CDR3 runs to 14 residues. Between the trimmed V and J ends, which lost 3 bases and 4 bases, there was a span of 10 bases. Looked up from germline, CDR1 is SGHDN and CDR2 is FVKESK.

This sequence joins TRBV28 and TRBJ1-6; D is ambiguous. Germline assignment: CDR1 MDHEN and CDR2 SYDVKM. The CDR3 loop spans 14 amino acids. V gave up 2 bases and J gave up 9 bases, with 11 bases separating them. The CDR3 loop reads CASSLHSFISPLHF. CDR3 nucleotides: TGTGCCAGCAGTTTACACAGCTTTATTTCACCCCTCCACTTT.

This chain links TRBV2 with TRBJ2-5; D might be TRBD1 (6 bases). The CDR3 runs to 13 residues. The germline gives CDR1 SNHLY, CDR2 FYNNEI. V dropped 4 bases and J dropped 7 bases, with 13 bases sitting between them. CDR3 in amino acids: CASSAGEEGTQYF. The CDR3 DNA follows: TGTGCCAGCAGTGCAGGGGAAGAGGGGACCCAGTACTTC.

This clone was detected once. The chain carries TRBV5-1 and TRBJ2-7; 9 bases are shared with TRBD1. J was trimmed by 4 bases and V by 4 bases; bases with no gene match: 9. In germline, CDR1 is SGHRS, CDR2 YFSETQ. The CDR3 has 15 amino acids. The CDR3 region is CASSHSGTGHYEQYF. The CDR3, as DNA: TGCGCCAGCAGCCACTCCGGGACAGGGCATTACGAGCAGTACTTC. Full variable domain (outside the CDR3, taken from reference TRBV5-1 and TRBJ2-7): KAGVTQTPRYLIKTRGQQVTLSCSPISGHRSVSWYQQTPGQGLQFLFEYFSETQRNKGNFPGRFSGRQFSNSRSEMNVSTLELGDSALYLCASSHSGTGHYEQYFGPGTRLTVT.

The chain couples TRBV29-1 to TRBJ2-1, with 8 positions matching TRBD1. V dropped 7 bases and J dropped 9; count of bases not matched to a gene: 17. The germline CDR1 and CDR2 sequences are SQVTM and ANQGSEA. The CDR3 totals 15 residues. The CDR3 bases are TGCAGCGCAGAAGGAGGCCAGGGGGCCCCGGGTGAGCAGTTCTTC. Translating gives CSAEGGQGAPGEQFF.

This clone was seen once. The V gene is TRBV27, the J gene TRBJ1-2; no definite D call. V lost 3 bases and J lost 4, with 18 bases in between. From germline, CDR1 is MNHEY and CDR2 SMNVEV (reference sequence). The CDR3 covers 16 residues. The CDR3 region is CASSLAGSSLSYGYTF. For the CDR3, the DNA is TGTGCCAGCAGTTTGGCGGGGTCCTCACTCAGCTATGGCTACACCTTC.

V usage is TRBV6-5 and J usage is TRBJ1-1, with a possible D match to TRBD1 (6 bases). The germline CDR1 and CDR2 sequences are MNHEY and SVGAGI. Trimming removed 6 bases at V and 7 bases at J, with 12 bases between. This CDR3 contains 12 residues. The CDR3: CASRTGPGEAFF. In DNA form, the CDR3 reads TGTGCCAGCAGGACAGGTCCGGGTGAAGCTTTCTTT.

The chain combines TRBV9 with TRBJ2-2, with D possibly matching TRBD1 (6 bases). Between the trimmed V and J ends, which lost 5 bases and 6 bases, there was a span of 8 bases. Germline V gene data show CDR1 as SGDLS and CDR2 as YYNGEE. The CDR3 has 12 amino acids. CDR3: CASRRGSGELFF. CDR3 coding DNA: TGTGCCAGCAGGAGGGGGTCCGGGGAGCTGTTTTTT.

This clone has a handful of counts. The CDR3 DNA is TGTGCCAGCAGCCCCCGACTTAGCGGAGTAGATACGCAGTATTTT. Translating gives CASSPRLSGVDTQYF. V is TRBV11-2 and J is TRBJ2-3; maybe TRBD2 (6 bases). Trimming cost V 5 bases and J 5 bases, with 17 bases left between them. This CDR3 contains 15 residues. Germline CDR1 SGHAT, CDR2 FQNNGV.

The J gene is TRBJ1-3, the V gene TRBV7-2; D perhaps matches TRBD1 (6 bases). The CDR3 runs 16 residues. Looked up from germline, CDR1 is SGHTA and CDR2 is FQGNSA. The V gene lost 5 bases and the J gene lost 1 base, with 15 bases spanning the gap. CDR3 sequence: CASSPGPGTSGNTIYF. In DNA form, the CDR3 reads TGTGCCAGCAGCCCTGGTCCTGGGACATCTGGAAACACCATATATTTT.

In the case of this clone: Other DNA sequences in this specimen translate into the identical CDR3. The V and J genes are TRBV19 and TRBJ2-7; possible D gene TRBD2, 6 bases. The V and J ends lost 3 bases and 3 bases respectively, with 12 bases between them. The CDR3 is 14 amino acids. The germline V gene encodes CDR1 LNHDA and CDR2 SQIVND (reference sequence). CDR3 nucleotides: TGTGCCAGTAGTATTGGAGGGGTTGGCTACGAGCAGTACTTC. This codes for CASSIGGVGYEQYF. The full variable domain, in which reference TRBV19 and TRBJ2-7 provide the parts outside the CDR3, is DGGITQSPKYLFRKEGQNVTLSCEQNLNHDAMYWYRQDPGQGLRLIYYSQIVNDFQKGDIAEGYSVSREKKESFPLTVTSAQKNPTAFYLCASSIGGVGYEQYFGPGTRLTVT.

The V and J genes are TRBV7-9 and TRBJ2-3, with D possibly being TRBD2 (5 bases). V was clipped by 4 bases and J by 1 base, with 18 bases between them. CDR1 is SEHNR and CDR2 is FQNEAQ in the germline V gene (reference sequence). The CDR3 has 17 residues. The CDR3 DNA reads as TGTGCCAGCAGCTCGCTTTACCGGGATTCCCGCACAGATACGCAGTATTTT. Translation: CASSSLYRDSRTDTQYF.

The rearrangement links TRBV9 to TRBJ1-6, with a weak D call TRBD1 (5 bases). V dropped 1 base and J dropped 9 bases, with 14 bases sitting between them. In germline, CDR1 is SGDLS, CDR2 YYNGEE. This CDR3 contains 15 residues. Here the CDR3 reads CASSVSQGLGSPLHF. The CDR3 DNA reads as TGTGCCAGCAGCGTATCCCAGGGACTAGGTTCACCCCTCCACTTT.

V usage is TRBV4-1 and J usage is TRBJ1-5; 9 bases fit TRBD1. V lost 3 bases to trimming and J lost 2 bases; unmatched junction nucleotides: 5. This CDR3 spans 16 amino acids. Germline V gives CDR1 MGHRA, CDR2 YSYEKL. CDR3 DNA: TGCGCCAGCAGCCAGTCGACAGGGGGAGGCAATCAGCCCCAGCATTTT. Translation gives CASSQSTGGGNQPQHF.

The CDR3 protein is CASGGAANTGELFF. As DNA, the CDR3 is TGCGCCAGTGGGGGGGCCGCGAACACCGGGGAGCTGTTTTTT. The V call is TRBV5-1, the J call TRBJ2-2, with D perhaps TRBD2 (7 bases). The CDR3 loop spans 14 amino acids. Germline V gene data show CDR1 as SGHRS and CDR2 as YFSETQ. The ends were cut back, 8 bases at V and 0 bases at J, with 11 bases in the middle.

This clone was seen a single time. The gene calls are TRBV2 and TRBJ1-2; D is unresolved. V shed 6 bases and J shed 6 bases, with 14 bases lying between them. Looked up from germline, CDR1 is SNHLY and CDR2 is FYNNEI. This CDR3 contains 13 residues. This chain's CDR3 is CASSVLEADGYTF. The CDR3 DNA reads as TGTGCCAGCAGCGTTCTTGAGGCAGATGGCTACACCTTC. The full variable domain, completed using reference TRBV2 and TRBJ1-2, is EPEVTQTPSHQVTQMGQEVILRCVPISNHLYFYWYRQILGQKVEFLVSFYNNEISEKSEIFDDQFSVERPDGSNFTLKIRSTKLEDSAMYFCASSVLEADGYTFGSGTRLTVV.

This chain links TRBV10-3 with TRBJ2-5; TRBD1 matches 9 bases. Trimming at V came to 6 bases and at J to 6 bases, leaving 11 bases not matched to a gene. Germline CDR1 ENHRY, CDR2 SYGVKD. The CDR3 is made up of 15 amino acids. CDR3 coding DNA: TGTGCCATCAGGGATACGGGACAGGGTGTTCAGACCCAGTACTTC. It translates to CAIRDTGQGVQTQYF.

CDR3: CASSYFTGTTSEQYF. In nucleotides, the CDR3 is TGTGCCAGCAGTTACTTCACCGGGACAACATCCGAGCAGTACTTC. The chain has TRBV6-5 and TRBJ2-7, with D possibly being TRBD1 (6 bases). This CDR3 spans 15 amino acids. V dropped 1 base and J dropped 6 bases, with 16 bases sitting between them. Germline assignment: CDR1 MNHEY and CDR2 SVGAGI.

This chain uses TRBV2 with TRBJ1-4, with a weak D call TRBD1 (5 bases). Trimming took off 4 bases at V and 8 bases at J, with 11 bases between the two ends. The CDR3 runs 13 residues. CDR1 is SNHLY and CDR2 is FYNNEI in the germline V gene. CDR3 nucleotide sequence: TGTGCCAGCAGTGTGGGAGGGGAAGAAAAACTGTTTTTT. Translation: CASSVGGEEKLFF. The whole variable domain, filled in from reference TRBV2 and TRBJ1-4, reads EPEVTQTPSHQVTQMGQEVILRCVPISNHLYFYWYRQILGQKVEFLVSFYNNEISEKSEIFDDQFSVERPDGSNFTLKIRSTKLEDSAMYFCASSVGGEEKLFFGSGTQLSVL.

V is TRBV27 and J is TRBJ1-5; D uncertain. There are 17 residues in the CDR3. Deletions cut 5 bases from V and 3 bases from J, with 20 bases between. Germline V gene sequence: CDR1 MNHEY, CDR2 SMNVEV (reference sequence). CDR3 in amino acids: CASSPLRTAVPNQPQHF. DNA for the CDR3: TGTGCCAGCAGTCCGCTACGTACCGCGGTCCCCAATCAGCCCCAGCATTTT.

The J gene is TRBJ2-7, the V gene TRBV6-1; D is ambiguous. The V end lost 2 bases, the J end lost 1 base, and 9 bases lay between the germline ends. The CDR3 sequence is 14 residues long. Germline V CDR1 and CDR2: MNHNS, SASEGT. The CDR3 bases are TGTGCCAGCAGTGAATATGAAGCGTCCTACGAGCAGTACTTC. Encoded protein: CASSEYEASYEQYF.

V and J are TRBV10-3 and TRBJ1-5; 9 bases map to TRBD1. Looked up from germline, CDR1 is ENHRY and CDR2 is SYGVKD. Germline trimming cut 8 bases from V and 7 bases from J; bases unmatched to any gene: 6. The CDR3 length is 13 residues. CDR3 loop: CAIGGQGFQPQHF. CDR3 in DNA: TGTGCCATCGGAGGACAGGGGTTCCAGCCCCAGCATTTT.